The entry below describes one T cell receptor (beta chain). The antigen is not known. Patients were all untreated before their thyroid surgery. CDR1 DFQATT and CDR2 SNEGSKA come from the germline V gene (reference sequence). V was trimmed by 6 bases and J by 8 bases, leaving 7 bases between them. The CDR3 consists of 9 residues. In the original workflow: The study took CDR3 differences across clinicopathological groups and made a distant-metastasis classifier for papillary thyroid cancer from them. TCRdb re-called the PCR reads via MiXCR. These V and J calls originate from TCRdb's pipeline instead of the authors' own analysis. The sample carries approximately 40,000 clones, about half recorded once. This record comes from a study of metastatic and nonmetastatic thyroid tumors. General study results and limits: As reported, TCR beta diversity in blood and tumor was significantly higher in malignant thyroid tumors than in benign nodules.

The sample comprised tumor tissue. The chain is built from TRBV20-1 and TRBJ1-2; D ambiguous. This receptor was taken from a male donor with papillary thyroid cancer or a benign thyroid nodule (not recorded which). Some clones in this sample may be carry-over from other donors' samples. In DNA, the CDR3 is TGCAGTGCCAAAGAAGGCTACACCTTC. Its translation is CSAKEGYTF.